This T cell receptor beta chain was sequenced for a study of T cells after yellow fever vaccination. This clonotype turned up a few times. Its antigen is not identified. Findings and caveats of the study: Most clones from primary vaccination were detected again post-booster (about 96% CD4, roughly 85% CD8).

Each CDR3 protein gets one entry after TCRdb re-called the 5' RACE reads with MiXCR. Here the sample spans a few hundred thousand distinct CDR3 sequences, approximately 18% being singletons. The source was PBMCs, collected before the yellow fever booster vaccination. The sequence derives from a man younger than 30 who received the YFV17D yellow fever vaccine.

Here the CDR3 DNA reads TGTGCCAGCAGCCACGAGGAGGGGAAGTTCTTC. Its protein product is CASSHEEGKFF. This chain joins TRBV14 and TRBJ2-1, with a weak D call TRBD2 (6 bases). Trimming left V 3 bases short and J 14 bases short, with 11 bases between. The CDR3 is 11 amino acids. Germline V gives CDR1 SGHDN, CDR2 FVKESK.